A selection of T cell receptor beta chains follows, all from one sample in a study of monozygotic twins with inflammatory bowel disease. TCRdb reworked the 5' RACE reads into one entry per CDR3 protein, no DNA. The sample totals about 170,000 distinct CDR3 sequences; its top ten clones hold approximately 3%. Material: blood. The source of these receptors is a human donor with ulcerative colitis or Crohn's disease, or a healthy co-twin of an affected twin (not recorded which). Both conserved end residues are part of each CDR3.

V gene	J gene	CDR3 protein
TRBV4-3	TRBJ2-1	CASSQDPPGLPGGEQFF
TRBV19	TRBJ2-7	CAIPRLLQQYF
TRBV5-6	TRBJ2-1	CASTSGGRYSYNEQFF
TRBV4-1	TRBJ2-5	CASSRGTGEETQYF
TRBV12-3/TRBV12-4	TRBJ2-1	CASTLRAFYNEQFF
TRBV29-1	TRBJ1-1	CSADPRTGNTEAFF
TRBV6-6	TRBJ1-5	CASSYPGTNQPQHF
TRBV6-1	TRBJ2-7	CASSSFPGLAGVEQYF
TRBV7-9	TRBJ1-2	CASSLNRDLYGYTF
TRBV12-3/TRBV12-4	TRBJ2-7	CASSGQVAYEQYF
TRBV5-1	TRBJ2-1	CASSQRGGGSYNEQFF
TRBV6-5	TRBJ1-2	CASTARGAYGYTF
TRBV6-1	TRBJ1-6	CASNANRGRDSPLHF
TRBV24-1	TRBJ2-1	CATSDPRTARGNEQFF
TRBV10-3	TRBJ2-7	CAISDLLGHQYF
TRBV2	TRBJ2-2	CASSGGSTGELFF
TRBV12-3/TRBV12-4	TRBJ1-1	CASSFFRNTEAFF
TRBV12-3/TRBV12-4	TRBJ2-1	CASKGASSYNEQFF
TRBV7-2	TRBJ1-4	CASTLMGQGAANEKLFF
TRBV20-1	TRBJ2-7	CSARDPAQSSYEQYF
TRBV6-5	TRBJ2-1	CASSYSRESYNEQFF
TRBV20-1	TRBJ2-1	CSASGNSFTTTSTGFF
TRBV7-9	TRBJ2-1	CASSPDGTGNEQFF
TRBV5-1	TRBJ2-7	CASSVITGGEQYF
TRBV28	TRBJ1-3	CASSLGQLRNTIYF
TRBV9	TRBJ2-1	CASSVNRGLAIYNEQFF
TRBV4-3	TRBJ2-7	CASSQLAGTYEQYF
TRBV20-1	TRBJ2-1	CSARASGISGRFYNEQFF
TRBV28	TRBJ2-2	CASSFFSGQGAGELFF
TRBV18	TRBJ2-1	CASSPPSRREEQFF
TRBV20-1	TRBJ2-7	CSAMGKSDEQYF
TRBV3-1	TRBJ2-3	CASSFISTDTQYF
TRBV28	TRBJ2-3	CASRGGGEDTQYF
TRBV12-3/TRBV12-4	TRBJ2-3	CASIRGGDTQYF
TRBV27	TRBJ2-7	CASANPRGEQYF
TRBV14	TRBJ1-2	CASSPGTGGTRNYGYTF
TRBV4-2	TRBJ2-3	CASSQDPSGLSTDTQYF
TRBV10-3	TRBJ1-3	CAISPQTGPGNTIYF
TRBV7-2	TRBJ2-7	CASSYDSSSYEQYF
TRBV27	TRBJ2-7	CASSSLGDRAYEQYF
TRBV29-1	TRBJ2-7	CSVEGRGTYHEQYF
TRBV3-1	TRBJ2-5	CASSQETSGTETQYF
TRBV28	TRBJ1-2	CASRTLNYGYTF
TRBV20-1	TRBJ2-7	CSERGSGVGQYF
TRBV28	TRBJ2-7	CASSLRASGRNEQYF
TRBV9	TRBJ2-1	CASSASGTTYNEQFF
TRBV10-3	TRBJ2-2	CAISGPWSGELFF
TRBV5-4	TRBJ1-2	CASTLYDSYGYTF
TRBV27	TRBJ2-5	CASSFRGETQYF
TRBV29-1	TRBJ2-5	CSVKTGTGQETQYF
TRBV5-4	TRBJ2-1	CASSLGLAGGVNEQFF
TRBV20-1	TRBJ2-1	CSALQGLAIYNEQFF
TRBV12-3/TRBV12-4	TRBJ1-5	CASNPEGGVNQPQHF
TRBV12-3/TRBV12-4	TRBJ2-3	CASSPKGDTQYF
TRBV2	TRBJ1-1	CASSVSQGATEAFF